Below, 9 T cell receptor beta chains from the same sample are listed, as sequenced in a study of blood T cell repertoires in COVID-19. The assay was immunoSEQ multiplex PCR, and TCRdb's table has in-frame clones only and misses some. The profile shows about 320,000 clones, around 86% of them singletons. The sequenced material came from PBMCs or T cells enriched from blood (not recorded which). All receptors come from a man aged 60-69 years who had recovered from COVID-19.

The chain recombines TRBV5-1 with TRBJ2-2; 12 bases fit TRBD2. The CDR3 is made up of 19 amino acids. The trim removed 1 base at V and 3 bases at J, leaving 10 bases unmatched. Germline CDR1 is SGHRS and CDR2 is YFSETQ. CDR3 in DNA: TGCGCCAGCAGCTTGTATCTAGCGGGAGGGCAAGTGGACACCGGGGAGCTGTTTTTT. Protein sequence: CASSLYLAGGQVDTGELFF.

The CDR3: CASALTGDSPLHF. CDR3 coding DNA: TGTGCCAGCGCCTTGACAGGGGACTCACCCCTCCACTTT. This chain connects TRBV6-6 to TRBJ1-6, with 8 bases aligning to TRBD1. Germline V lookup: CDR1 MNHNY, CDR2 SVGAGI (reference sequence). The CDR3 is 13 residues long. V trimming: 8 bases; J trimming: 10 bases; junction bases outside the gene matches: 7.

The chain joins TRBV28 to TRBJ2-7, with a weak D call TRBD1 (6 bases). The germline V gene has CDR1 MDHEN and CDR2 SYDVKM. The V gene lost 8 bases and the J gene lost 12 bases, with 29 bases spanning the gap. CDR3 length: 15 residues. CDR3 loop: CASYPRGRTSGQRYF. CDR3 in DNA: TGTGCCAGCTATCCTAGAGGGCGCACGAGTGGACAGAGGTACTTC.

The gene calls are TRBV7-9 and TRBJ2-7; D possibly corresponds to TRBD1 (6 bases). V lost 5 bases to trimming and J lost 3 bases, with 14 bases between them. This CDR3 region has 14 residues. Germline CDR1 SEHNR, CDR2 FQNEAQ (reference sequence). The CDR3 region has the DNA TGTGCCAGCAGCCCGGCCTACAGGGACTACGAGCAGTACTTC. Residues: CASSPAYRDYEQYF.

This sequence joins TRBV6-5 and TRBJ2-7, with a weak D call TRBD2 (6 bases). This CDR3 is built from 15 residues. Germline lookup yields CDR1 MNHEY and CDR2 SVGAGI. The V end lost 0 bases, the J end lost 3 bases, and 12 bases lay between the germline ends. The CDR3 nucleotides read TGTGCCAGCAGTTACTCCGGGGGAGGACTCTACGAGCAGTACTTC. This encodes CASSYSGGGLYEQYF.

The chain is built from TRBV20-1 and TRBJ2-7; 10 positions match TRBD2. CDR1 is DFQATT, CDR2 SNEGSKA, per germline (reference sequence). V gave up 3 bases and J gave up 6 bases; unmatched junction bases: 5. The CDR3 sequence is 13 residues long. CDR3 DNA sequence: TGCAGTGCTAGTCCTAGCGGGAGTGGCGAGCAGTACTTC. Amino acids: CSASPSGSGEQYF.

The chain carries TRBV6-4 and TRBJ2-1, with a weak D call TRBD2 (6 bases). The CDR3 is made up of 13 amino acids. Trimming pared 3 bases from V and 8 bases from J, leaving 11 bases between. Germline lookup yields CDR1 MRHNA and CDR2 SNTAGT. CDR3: CASSEEREDEQFF. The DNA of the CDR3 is TGTGCCAGCAGTGAGGAGAGGGAGGATGAGCAGTTCTTC.

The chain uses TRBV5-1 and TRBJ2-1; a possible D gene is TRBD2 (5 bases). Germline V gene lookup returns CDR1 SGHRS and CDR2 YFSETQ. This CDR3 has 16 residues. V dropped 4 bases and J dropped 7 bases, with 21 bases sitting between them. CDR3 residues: CASSVILAGVRNEQFF. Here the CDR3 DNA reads TGCGCCAGCAGCGTGATTCTAGCCGGTGTTCGTAATGAGCAGTTCTTC.

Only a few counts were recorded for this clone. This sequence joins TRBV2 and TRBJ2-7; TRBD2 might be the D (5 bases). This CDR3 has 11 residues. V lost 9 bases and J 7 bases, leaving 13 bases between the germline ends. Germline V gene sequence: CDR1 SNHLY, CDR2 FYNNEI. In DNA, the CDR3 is TGTGCCAGTGCCTGGGAGTTTGAGCAGTACTTC. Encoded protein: CASAWEFEQYF.